This record covers a single T cell receptor (beta chain). The sample belongs to a study of blood T cell repertoires in COVID-19. Study as a whole: The origin of the acute and convalescent COVID-19 samples was the United States, Italy and Spain.

Participant age was roughly 18 to 95 years, and participants resided in 20 to 30 US areas. Resolution of symptoms, clearance, or two negative PCRs was present in recovered Cohort 3 donors. The CDR3 has 15 amino acids. Germline assignment: CDR1 SGHVS and CDR2 FNYEAQ. V dropped 1 base and J dropped 6; count of bases not matched to a gene: 4. Original methodology: It was from reference gene primer amplification that nucleated cell counts were estimated. Libraries were prepared by immunoSEQ multiplex PCR; TCRdb keeps only in-frame clonotypes and omits some of them. V and J calls plus clone size are reproduced from that table; the DNA served to infer D and trimming. The sample shows roughly 300,000 clones, more than 85% of them seen only once.

Sequencing was performed on PBMCs or T cells enriched from blood (not recorded which). This sequence originates from a woman in her 30s who had recovered from COVID-19. The rearrangement links TRBV7-6 to TRBJ1-5, with 9 bases that match TRBD1. The CDR3 is CASSLVGTGTQPQHF. In DNA form, the CDR3 reads TGTGCCAGCAGCTTAGTTGGGACAGGGACTCAGCCCCAGCATTTT.